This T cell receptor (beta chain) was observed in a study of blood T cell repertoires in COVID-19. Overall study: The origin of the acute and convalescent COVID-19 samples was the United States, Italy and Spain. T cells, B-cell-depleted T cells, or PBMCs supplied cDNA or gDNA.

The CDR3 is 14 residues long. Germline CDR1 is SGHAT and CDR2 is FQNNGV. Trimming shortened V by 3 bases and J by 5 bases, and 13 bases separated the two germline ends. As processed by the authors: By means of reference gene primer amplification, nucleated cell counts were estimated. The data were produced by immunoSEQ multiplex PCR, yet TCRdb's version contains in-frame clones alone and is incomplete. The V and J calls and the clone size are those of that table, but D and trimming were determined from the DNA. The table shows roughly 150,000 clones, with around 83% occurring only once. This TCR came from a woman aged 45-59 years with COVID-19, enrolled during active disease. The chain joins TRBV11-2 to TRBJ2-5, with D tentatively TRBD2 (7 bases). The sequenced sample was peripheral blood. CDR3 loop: CASSLGGAGETQYF. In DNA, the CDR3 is TGTGCCAGCAGCTTGGGGGGGGCCGGGGAGACCCAGTACTTC.